Each of the 6 T cell receptor beta chains below was sequenced from the same sample in a study of neurological immune-mediated disorders. Time point noted: longitudinal time-point 2. TCRdb re-analysed the 5' RACE reads in MiXCR, keeping a single row per CDR3 protein. The repertoire holds some 48,000 distinct CDR3 sequences, about an eighth seen once, with 4.5% in the top ten. Sequencing used PBMCs. The receptors were gathered from a male donor with HTLV-1-associated myelopathy (HAM/TSP).

This clonotype has at least ten counts. The CDR3 sequence: CASSITQSTEAFF. CDR3 sequence (DNA): TGTGCCAGCAGTATAACCCAGTCTACTGAAGCTTTCTTT. This chain links TRBV27 with TRBJ1-1; D ambiguous. Germline V lookup: CDR1 MNHEY, CDR2 SMNVEV (reference sequence). The CDR3 covers 13 residues. Trimming removed 5 bases from V and 5 bases from J, with 12 bases in between.

This clonotype appeared many times. The rearrangement uses TRBV5-5 and TRBJ1-6; weak D call: TRBD1 (5 bases). Trimming took 0 bases from V and 14 from J, leaving 15 bases between them. The CDR3 sequence is 14 residues long. The germline CDR1 and CDR2 sequences are SGHKS and YYEKEE (reference sequence). CDR3 protein: CASSLAPRDLALHF. For the CDR3, the DNA is TGTGCCAGCAGCTTGGCCCCACGGGACTTGGCCCTCCACTTT.

This clonotype was counted many times. The chain employs TRBV5-8 and TRBJ2-5; D might be TRBD1 (5 bases). V lost 5 bases, J lost 10 bases, and 15 bases lay in between. Looked up from germline, CDR1 is SGHTS and CDR2 is YDEGEE. CDR3 length: 12 residues. In nucleotides, the CDR3 is TGTGCCAGCAGGGGTTGGGGCTTGGGCCAGTACTTC. Translation gives CASRGWGLGQYF.

This clonotype has a count of ten or more. The chain uses TRBV7-2 and TRBJ1-5; 8 bases align to TRBD1. Trimming at V came to 2 bases and at J to 4 bases, leaving 1 base not matched to a gene. Germline-derived CDR1 and CDR2 are SGHTA and FQGNSA. This CDR3 comprises 14 residues. CDR3 sequence reads: CASSLTGGNQPQHF. In DNA form, the CDR3 reads TGTGCCAGCAGCTTAACAGGGGGGAATCAGCCCCAGCATTTT.

This clonotype occurred once. The chain employs TRBV20-1 and TRBJ2-6; D is perhaps TRBD1 or TRBD2 (7 bases each). V shed 5 bases and J shed 8 bases, with 16 bases lying between them. The germline V gene has CDR1 DFQATT and CDR2 SNEGSKA (reference sequence). The CDR3 runs 14 residues. The CDR3, as DNA: TGCAGTGCTGACACAGGGGAGGGGTCCAACGTCCTGACTTTC. Translation: CSADTGEGSNVLTF.

There are many counts of this clonotype. The rearrangement links TRBV29-1 to TRBJ1-4; D remains ambiguous. Germline CDR1 reads SQVTM; CDR2 reads ANQGSEA. The V end was cut by 3 bases, the J end by 8 bases, with 13 bases between. The CDR3 has 13 residues. The CDR3 sequence: CSVEGGRREKLFF. CDR3 bases: TGCAGCGTTGAGGGCGGCCGAAGAGAAAAACTGTTTTTT. Together with reference TRBV29-1 and TRBJ1-4, the CDR3 gives the full variable domain: SAVISQKPSRDICQRGTSLTIQCQVDSQVTMMFWYRQQPGQSLTLIATANQGSEATYESGFVIDKFPISRPNLTFSTLTVSNMSPEDSSIYLCSVEGGRREKLFFGSGTQLSVL.